This note documents a single T cell receptor (beta chain) sequence. What it binds is unknown. The sample belongs to a study of STAT5B mutations in CD4+ large granular lymphocyte leukemia. Regarding the study as a whole: Data were not HLA-matched across samples. Roughly 27% of private leukemic clonotypes occurred rarely in other patients' non-leukemic repertoires.

The CDR3 runs to 17 residues. Method: immunoSEQ multiplex PCR; TCRdb's copy keeps in-frame clones and lacks some. Among roughly 48,000 clones listed, 70% were seen once. Buffy coats from healthy blood donors served as controls. Material: CD4+ T cells from blood buffy coats. The sequence was collected from a human donor in good health. The chain joins TRBV7-5 to TRBJ1-4; the table assigns TRBD1, which was not confirmed against the DNA. TRBV7-5 is labeled a pseudogene. Here the CDR3 DNA reads TGTGCCAGAAGCTTAGCGATCCGCAGTAGGGGGCCGCGAAAACTGTTTTTT. Translated, it gives CARSLAIRSRGPRKLFF.